Below, 16 T cell receptor beta chains from the same sample are listed, as sequenced in a study of shared clonotypes between healthy human individuals. Assay: immunoSEQ multiplex PCR; the TCRdb copy retains only in-frame clones and omits some. Here the sample spans more than 500,000 clones, around 95% being singletons. The sequencing input was naive CD4+ T cells sorted from blood. Documented subset: CD45RA+ positively selected. These receptors came from a woman in her 30s in good health.

The chain has TRBV25-1 and TRBJ2-5; tentative D call: TRBD2 (6 bases). This CDR3 region has 16 residues. Germline V gene lookup returns CDR1 MGHDK and CDR2 SYGVNS. V was shortened by 5 bases and J by 5 bases, with 21 bases between the two germline ends. The CDR3 loop is CASSPAPGGTWETQYF. Written as DNA, the CDR3 is TGTGCCAGCAGTCCAGCCCCCGGGGGTACATGGGAGACCCAGTACTTC.

V is TRBV9 and J is TRBJ1-1; D is ambiguous. The ends were cut back, 0 bases at V and 3 bases at J, with 9 bases in the middle. Per the germline V gene, CDR1 is SGDLS and CDR2 is YYNGEE. The CDR3 spans 14 residues. This CDR3 reads CASSVVGEYTEAFF. The CDR3 DNA reads as TGTGCCAGCAGCGTAGTCGGGGAGTACACTGAAGCTTTCTTT.

Notes on this clone: Other nucleotide sequences from this sample produce the same CDR3. Here the CDR3 DNA reads TGCGCCAGCAGCTTGGAGGGTCGCGACACTGAAGCTTTCTTT. It yields the protein CASSLEGRDTEAFF. V gene TRBV5-1 combines with J gene TRBJ1-1; D uncertain. The V and J ends lost 0 bases and 3 bases respectively, with 9 bases between them. The CDR3 has 14 amino acids. In germline, CDR1 is SGHRS, CDR2 YFSETQ. Supplemented by reference TRBV5-1 and TRBJ1-1, the full variable domain reads KAGVTQTPRYLIKTRGQQVTLSCSPISGHRSVSWYQQTPGQGLQFLFEYFSETQRNKGNFPGRFSGRQFSNSRSEMNVSTLELGDSALYLCASSLEGRDTEAFFGQGTRLTVV.

The rearrangement joins TRBV30 to TRBJ2-1; 7 nucleotides align to TRBD2. The germline CDR1 and CDR2 sequences are GTSNPN and SVGIG (reference sequence). This CDR3 has 14 amino acids. V lost 5 bases and J lost 1; bases outside the gene matches: 5. Written as DNA, the CDR3 is TGTGCCTGGGGGGGACTAATTTCCTACAATGAGCAGTTCTTC. Translating it yields CAWGGLISYNEQFF.

This clone was detected only once. The chain joins TRBV4-1 to TRBJ2-1; 11 bases line up with TRBD1. CDR1 is MGHRA, CDR2 YSYEKL, per germline. The CDR3 contains 16 residues. Germline trimming cut 5 bases from V and 8 bases from J; bases unmatched to any gene: 11. This chain's CDR3 is CASSEGGTGGWDEQFF. For the CDR3, the DNA is TGCGCCAGCAGCGAAGGCGGGACAGGGGGATGGGATGAGCAGTTCTTC.

The chain combines TRBV7-2 with TRBJ2-3; D ambiguous. V lost 2 bases and J 1 base, leaving 10 bases between the germline ends. The CDR3 totals 15 residues. Per the germline V gene, CDR1 is SGHTA and CDR2 is FQGNSA. CDR3 nucleotides: TGTGCCAGCAGCTTATCGCCACAGCGCACAGATACGCAGTATTTT. This codes for CASSLSPQRTDTQYF.

V usage is TRBV28 and J usage is TRBJ2-7; 11 bases are shared with TRBD2. The germline V gene has CDR1 MDHEN and CDR2 SYDVKM. J lost 6 bases, V lost 8 bases, and 9 bases had no gene match. The CDR3 contains 14 residues. The CDR3 region is CASRPMTSGTEQYF. As DNA, the CDR3 is TGTGCCAGCCGCCCTATGACTAGCGGGACCGAGCAGTACTTC. The complete variable domain, with remaining parts taken from reference TRBV28 and TRBJ2-7, reads DVKVTQSSRYLVKRTGEKVFLECVQDMDHENMFWYRQDPGLGLRLIYFSYDVKMKEKGDIPEGYSVSREKKERFSLILESASTNQTSMYLCASRPMTSGTEQYFGPGTRLTVT.

The V call is TRBV7-7, the J call TRBJ2-3; possible D gene TRBD2, 5 bases. V dropped 7 bases and J dropped 0 bases, with 11 bases sitting between them. CDR3 length: 14 residues. Germline CDR1 and CDR2: SSHAT and FNYEAQ (reference sequence). The CDR3, as DNA: TGTGCCAGCATTTTACTAGAGAGCACAGATACGCAGTATTTT. This sequence encodes CASILLESTDTQYF.

This clone was counted once. This chain uses TRBV9 with TRBJ2-1; D remains ambiguous. The CDR3 runs to 15 residues. Trimming removed 3 bases at V and 0 bases at J, with 10 bases between. Germline loops: CDR1 SGDLS, CDR2 YYNGEE. This chain's CDR3 is CASSEVATSYNEQFF. The DNA of the CDR3 is TGTGCCAGCAGCGAGGTAGCAACCTCCTACAATGAGCAGTTCTTC.

The chain couples TRBV2 to TRBJ2-1; the match to TRBD1 covers 9 bases. The CDR3 is 14 residues long. Germline V gene data show CDR1 as SNHLY and CDR2 as FYNNEI. Trimming took 10 bases from V and 8 from J; bases not matched to a gene: 12. The CDR3 sequence: CATSRDRVIDEQFF. The CDR3 coding sequence is TGTGCCACCTCCCGGGACAGGGTAATCGATGAGCAGTTCTTC.

The V gene is TRBV19, the J gene TRBJ1-1, with TRBD1 matching over 8 bases. The CDR3 totals 14 residues. J was trimmed by 4 bases and V by 4 bases; bases with no gene match: 5. Germline loops: CDR1 LNHDA, CDR2 SQIVND (reference sequence). The CDR3 spells CASSKTGVSTEAFF. CDR3 bases: TGTGCCAGTAGTAAGACAGGGGTTAGCACTGAAGCTTTCTTT.

The V call is TRBV10-1, the J call TRBJ2-1, with D perhaps TRBD1 (6 bases). The CDR3 is made up of 13 amino acids. Per germline, CDR1 WNHNN and CDR2 SYGVQD (reference sequence). Trimming took 5 bases from V and 12 from J, leaving 17 bases between them. Here the CDR3 DNA reads TGCGCCAGCAGTACCCAAAACAGGGCAAGGCAGTTCTTC. As protein: CASSTQNRARQFF.

The chain combines TRBV7-9 with TRBJ1-1; D perhaps matches TRBD1 (6 bases). Between the trimmed V and J ends, which lost 3 bases and 1 base, there was a span of 18 bases. Germline CDR1 and CDR2: SEHNR and FQNEAQ (reference sequence). The CDR3 has 17 residues. CDR3 loop: CASSFRGRDKKNTEAFF. CDR3 DNA sequence: TGTGCCAGCAGCTTTAGGGGCCGGGACAAAAAGAACACTGAAGCTTTCTTT.

V and J are TRBV23-1 and TRBJ1-2; unclear D gene. TRBV23-1 is marked as an open reading frame, function uncertain. CDR3 size: 14 residues. The V gene lost 4 bases and the J gene lost 1 base, with 10 bases spanning the gap. The CDR3 reads CASSLPDGNYGYTF. In nucleotides, the CDR3 is TGCGCCAGCAGTCTTCCGGACGGTAACTATGGCTACACCTTC.

V usage is TRBV28 and J usage is TRBJ2-1; D gene ambiguous. Trimming removed 2 bases from V and 5 bases from J, with 13 bases in between. The germline V gene encodes CDR1 MDHEN and CDR2 SYDVKM. There are 15 residues in the CDR3. The CDR3 here is CASSLVADRDNEQFF. In nucleotides, the CDR3 is TGTGCCAGCAGTTTAGTAGCTGATAGGGACAATGAGCAGTTCTTC.

The chain carries TRBV25-1 and TRBJ2-5; 9 positions agree with TRBD2. With the DNA end fitting TRBJ2-7 better, the J assignment may be wrong. Germline values: CDR1 MGHDK, CDR2 SYGVNS. This CDR3 contains 15 residues. This CDR3 reads CASSVLAGASYEQYF. As DNA, the CDR3 is TGTGCCAGCAGTGTCTTAGCGGGAGCATCCTACGAGCAGTACTTC.